This passage covers 5 T cell receptor beta chains from one sample sequenced in a study of T cells in localized non-small cell lung cancer. Using immunoSEQ multiplex PCR, the repertoire was profiled, and TCRdb retains in-frame clones only, with some absent. The sample contains some 1,400 clones, approximately 19% of which appear only once. The sample here was lung tumor tissue, taken before any cancer treatment. These receptors originate from a female donor aged 60 or older with stage I squamous cell lung carcinoma.

This clone turned up a few times. The genes are TRBV11-3 and TRBJ2-5; TRBD1 aligns across 11 bases. CDR1 and CDR2 (germline): SGHNT, YENEEA. Trimming removed 7 bases from V and 4 bases from J; junction bases left unmatched: 11. This CDR3 contains 16 residues. CDR3 in amino acids: CASMRPAGTGGETQYF. CDR3 sequence (DNA): TGTGCCAGCATGCGACCGGCCGGGACAGGGGGAGAGACCCAGTACTTC.

This clone was counted between two and nine times. V is TRBV19 and J is TRBJ2-1, with D possibly matching TRBD2 (5 bases). CDR3 size: 13 residues. Germline loops: CDR1 LNHDA, CDR2 SQIVND (reference sequence). Trimming took 6 bases from V and 3 from J, leaving 9 bases between them. CDR3 loop: CASRNSGYNEQFF. CDR3 bases: TGTGCCAGTAGAAACAGCGGCTACAATGAGCAGTTCTTC.

This clone is termed medium-sized. J is TRBJ2-1 and V is TRBV9, with 7 bases lining up with TRBD2. Looked up from germline, CDR1 is SGDLS and CDR2 is YYNGEE. The CDR3 has 16 residues. V lost 3 bases to trimming and J lost 5 bases; unmatched junction nucleotides: 11. The CDR3 loop reads CASSARHGGGNNEQFF. The CDR3 DNA reads TGTGCCAGCAGCGCCCGACATGGGGGAGGGAACAATGAGCAGTTCTTC.

By frequency in the sample, this clone is large. The chain links TRBV15 to TRBJ2-1, with 7 bases identical to TRBD2. CDR3 length equals 17 residues. Per germline, CDR1 LNHNV and CDR2 YYDKDF (reference sequence). Unmatched junction bases numbered 11, after V lost 0 bases and J lost 6 bases. The CDR3, as DNA: TGTGCCACCAGCAGAGATCGGACTAGTTCGCCCTTCAATGAGCAGTTCTTC. Residues: CATSRDRTSSPFNEQFF.

Written as DNA, the CDR3 is TGTGCCAGTAGTACTTCCCCGTTGACAGGTGCCGCCTCTGGAAACACCATATATTTT. Protein sequence: CASSTSPLTGAASGNTIYF. The V and J genes are TRBV19 and TRBJ1-3, with a weak D call TRBD1 (6 bases). CDR1 is LNHDA and CDR2 is SQIVND in the germline V gene (reference sequence). This CDR3 comprises 19 residues. V shed 4 bases and J shed 0 bases, with 22 bases lying between them.